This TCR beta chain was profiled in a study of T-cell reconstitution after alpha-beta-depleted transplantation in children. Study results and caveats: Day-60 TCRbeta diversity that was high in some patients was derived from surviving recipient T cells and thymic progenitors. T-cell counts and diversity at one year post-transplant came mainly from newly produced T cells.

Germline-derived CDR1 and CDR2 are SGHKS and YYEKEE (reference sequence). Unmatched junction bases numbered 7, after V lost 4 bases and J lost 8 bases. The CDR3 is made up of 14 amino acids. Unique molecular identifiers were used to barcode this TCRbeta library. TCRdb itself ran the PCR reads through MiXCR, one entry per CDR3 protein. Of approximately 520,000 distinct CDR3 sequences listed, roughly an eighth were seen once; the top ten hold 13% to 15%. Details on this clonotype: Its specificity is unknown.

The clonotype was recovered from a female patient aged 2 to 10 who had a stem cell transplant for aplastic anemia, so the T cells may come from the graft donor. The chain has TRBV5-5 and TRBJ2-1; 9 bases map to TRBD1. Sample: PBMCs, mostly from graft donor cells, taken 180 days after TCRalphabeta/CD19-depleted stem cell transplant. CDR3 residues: CASSQDRGRDEQFF. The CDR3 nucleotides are TGTGCCAGCAGCCAGGACAGGGGCCGGGATGAGCAGTTCTTC.